This TCR beta chain was found in a study of CD8 T cells in ankylosing spondylitis. Study-wide results and limits: The clones that were linked to disease were reported to be significantly enriched in matched synovial fluid samples from ankylosing spondylitis patients.

The trim removed 2 bases at V and 5 bases at J, leaving 14 bases unmatched. Germline CDR1 reads MDHEN; CDR2 reads SYDVKM. The CDR3 runs to 17 residues. This clonotype occurred many times. The antigen is not known. TCRdb recomputed calls from the 5' RACE reads with MiXCR, one row per CDR3 protein. Here the sample spans about 140,000 distinct CDR3 sequences, approximately 9.2% being singletons. The sequencing sample was made of synovial fluid, either unsorted or a sorted T cell fraction (not recorded which). This receptor was obtained from a male donor with ankylosing spondylitis. The chain links TRBV28 to TRBJ2-7; 8 bases match TRBD2. This CDR3 reads CASSLSPYGFSGDEQYF. The CDR3 DNA reads as TGTGCCAGCAGTTTAAGCCCCTATGGTTTTAGCGGGGACGAGCAGTACTTC.